Listed here are 21 T cell receptor beta chains from one sample, sequenced in a study of blood T cell repertoires in COVID-19. Clones were sequenced by immunoSEQ multiplex PCR, and TCRdb holds only the in-frame ones, with some missing. The data hold some 150,000 clones, with about 90% observed a single time. Material: PBMCs or T cells enriched from blood (not recorded which). Source of these receptors: a human donor with acute COVID-19. The donor label of this sample is uncertain.

This clone was counted between two and nine times. The rearrangement joins TRBV9 to TRBJ2-3; 9 bases line up with TRBD2. Trimming took 0 bases from V and 1 from J; bases not matched to a gene: 6. This CDR3 region has 17 residues. CDR1 and CDR2 (germline): SGDLS, YYNGEE. In nucleotides, the CDR3 is TGTGCCAGCAGCGTAGAGGGACGACTAGCGGGCACAGATACGCAGTATTTT. It specifies CASSVEGRLAGTDTQYF.

The rearrangement links TRBV7-8 to TRBJ2-5; 7 bases fit TRBD1. This CDR3 has 14 residues. Germline-derived CDR1 and CDR2 are SGHVS and FQNEAQ. V lost 5 bases, J lost 5 bases, and 8 bases stayed unmatched. The CDR3 here is CASSLEGAGETQYF. The CDR3 DNA reads TGTGCCAGCAGCCTTGAGGGGGCAGGGGAGACCCAGTACTTC.

In its sample, this clone was seen once. This rearrangement joins TRBV7-6 to TRBJ2-3; a possible D gene is TRBD1 (6 bases). Trimming removed 0 bases at V and 2 bases at J, with 15 bases between. Germline CDR1 is SGHVS and CDR2 is FNYEAQ. The CDR3 spans 17 residues. CDR3 DNA: TGTGCCAGCAGCTTAGCCACGGGACATTCACCCACAGATACGCAGTATTTT. Translation: CASSLATGHSPTDTQYF.

The gene calls are TRBV24-1 and TRBJ1-6; 11 nucleotides match TRBD1. Trimming took 3 bases from V and 10 from J; bases not matched to a gene: 10. Germline CDR1 and CDR2: KGHDR and SFDVKD. This CDR3 is 17 amino acids long. This CDR3 reads CATSDPQGQGARSPLHF. As DNA, the CDR3 is TGTGCCACCAGTGATCCCCAAGGACAGGGGGCAAGGTCACCCCTCCACTTT.

The count of this clone is one. The chain combines TRBV6-1 with TRBJ1-6; a weak D match, TRBD1 (5 bases). Germline CDR1 reads MNHNS; CDR2 reads SASEGT. V dropped 2 bases and J dropped 10 bases, with 9 bases sitting between them. The CDR3 is 13 residues long. CDR3 sequence reads: CASSEWGGSPLHF. Written as DNA, the CDR3 is TGTGCCAGCAGTGAATGGGGCGGATCACCCCTCCACTTT.

This rearrangement joins TRBV7-9 to TRBJ2-1; D not resolved. This CDR3 has 12 amino acids. Trimming left V 4 bases short and J 4 bases short, with 5 bases between. CDR1 and CDR2 (germline): SEHNR, FQNEAQ (reference sequence). CDR3 DNA sequence: TGTGCCAGCAGCTCAAATTACAATGAGCAGTTCTTC. It is translated as CASSSNYNEQFF. Supplemented by reference TRBV7-9 and TRBJ2-1, the full variable domain reads DTGVSQNPRHKITKRGQNVTFRCDPISEHNRLYWYRQTLGQGPEFLTYFQNEAQLEKSRLLSDRFSAERPKGSFSTLEIQRTEQGDSAMYLCASSSNYNEQFFGPGTRLTVL.

The DNA of the CDR3 is TGTGCCAGCAGTGAAGCGGCCCCAGACAGGGCATATCAGCCCCAGCATTTT. This sequence encodes CASSEAAPDRAYQPQHF. V and J are TRBV6-1 and TRBJ1-5, with TRBD1 matching over 7 bases. CDR1 is MNHNS, CDR2 SASEGT, per germline. CDR3 size: 17 residues. After removal of 0 bases from V and 5 bases from J, the junction contained 10 bases not matched to a gene.

The chain recombines TRBV5-1 with TRBJ1-1; 10 nucleotides line up with TRBD1. Per the germline V gene, CDR1 is SGHRS and CDR2 is YFSETQ. V lost 4 bases to trimming and J lost 4 bases; unmatched junction nucleotides: 7. This CDR3 comprises 15 residues. The CDR3 protein is CASSGGTGVGTEAFF. In nucleotides, the CDR3 is TGCGCCAGCAGCGGCGGGACAGGGGTTGGCACTGAAGCTTTCTTT.

The chain joins TRBV7-8 to TRBJ1-5; tentative D call: TRBD1 (5 bases). From germline, CDR1 is SGHVS and CDR2 FQNEAQ. V gave up 3 bases and J gave up 3 bases, with 15 bases separating them. The CDR3 runs 16 residues. The chain's CDR3 is CASSFLVRGVNQPQHF. The CDR3 DNA reads as TGTGCCAGCAGCTTTTTGGTAAGGGGCGTCAATCAGCCCCAGCATTTT.

The V call is TRBV19, the J call TRBJ2-7; TRBD1 agrees at 8 bases. The CDR3 is 14 amino acids. J was trimmed by 7 bases and V by 6 bases; bases with no gene match: 11. Germline CDR1 LNHDA, CDR2 SQIVND (reference sequence). CDR3 protein: CASSLIQGASEQYF. The CDR3 DNA sequence: TGTGCCAGTAGCCTCATTCAGGGGGCGTCGGAGCAGTACTTC.

V and J are TRBV7-9 and TRBJ1-2, with no clear D. The CDR3 extends over 12 amino acids. V was clipped by 4 bases and J by 8 bases, with 11 bases between them. Germline values: CDR1 SEHNR, CDR2 FQNEAQ (reference sequence). CDR3 DNA: TGTGCCAGCAGCTCTACAACGGGAGGCTACACCTTC. Encoded protein: CASSSTTGGYTF.

This chain joins TRBV6-5 and TRBJ1-2; D unclear. Germline lookup yields CDR1 MNHEY and CDR2 SVGAGI. The CDR3 loop spans 15 amino acids. V was pared by 5 bases and J by 8 bases, with 21 bases between. CDR3 amino acids: CASSTSREGLGGYTF. As DNA, the CDR3 is TGTGCCAGCAGTACATCTCGGGAGGGTTTAGGCGGCTACACCTTC.

The rearrangement joins TRBV12-5 to TRBJ2-7, with a possible D match to TRBD2 (5 bases). Germline loops: CDR1 LGHNT, CDR2 FRNRAP. This CDR3 contains 14 residues. V lost 1 base to trimming and J lost 1 base, with 8 bases between them. CDR3 bases: TGTGCTAGTGGTTTGGCGGGGTTATCCTACGAGCAGTACTTC. Its translation is CASGLAGLSYEQYF.

Remarks on this clone: This may come from a read error, since a much larger clone is one base off. The chain uses TRBV7-9 and TRBJ1-1; 8 positions match TRBD1. The CDR3 extends over 13 amino acids. CDR1 SEHNR and CDR2 FQNEAQ come from the germline V gene (reference sequence). The junction had 3 bases not matched to a gene; V was cut back by 5 bases and J by 4 bases. This CDR3 is CASSPQGGTEAFF. The CDR3 bases are TGTGCCAGCAGCCCACAGGGGGGCACTGAAGCTTTCTTT.

V and J are TRBV5-1 and TRBJ1-2; 7 nucleotides line up with TRBD1. V lost 5 bases and J lost 8; bases outside the gene matches: 6. CDR1 is SGHRS, CDR2 YFSETQ, per germline. The CDR3 length is 12 residues. This chain's CDR3 is CASRGTGAGYTF. The CDR3 DNA follows: TGCGCCAGCAGGGGAACAGGGGCCGGCTACACCTTC.

The rearrangement links TRBV5-6 to TRBJ1-6; 7 bases fit TRBD1. Germline CDR1 SGHDT, CDR2 YYEEEE. CDR3 size: 15 residues. With 0 bases clipped from V and 6 bases from J, the junction kept 3 bases outside the gene matches. The CDR3 is CASSLVRDSNSPLHF. The DNA of the CDR3 is TGTGCCAGCAGCTTGGTGCGGGACAGTAATTCACCCCTCCACTTT.

The chain has TRBV30 and TRBJ2-1; D possibly corresponds to TRBD2 (6 bases). Germline CDR1 and CDR2: GTSNPN and SVGIG (reference sequence). The CDR3 extends over 14 amino acids. The ends were cut back, 7 bases at V and 0 bases at J, with 13 bases in the middle. This CDR3 reads CAYRRGSSYNEQFF. CDR3 DNA: TGTGCCTACCGCCGGGGGAGCTCCTACAATGAGCAGTTCTTC.

This chain links TRBV29-1 with TRBJ1-1; D is undetermined. This CDR3 has 13 amino acids. Germline values: CDR1 SQVTM, CDR2 ANQGSEA. The ends were cut back, 6 bases at V and 2 bases at J, with 13 bases in the middle. The CDR3 sequence is CSVRRGANTEAFF. The CDR3 DNA is TGCAGCGTGCGTCGGGGAGCAAACACTGAAGCTTTCTTT.

This clone was recorded only once. V gene TRBV6-5 combines with J gene TRBJ1-2; tentative D call: TRBD1 (6 bases). V was trimmed by 6 bases and J by 8 bases, leaving 13 bases between them. This CDR3 is 12 amino acids long. CDR1 is MNHEY, CDR2 SVGAGI, per germline. CDR3 sequence (DNA): TGTGCCAGCAGGAGGACAGTGGGCGGCTACACCTTC. Residues: CASRRTVGGYTF.

This chain joins TRBV3-1 (or the pseudogene TRBV3-2) and TRBJ1-2, with D unclear. Trimming left V 1 base short and J 7 bases short, with 7 bases between. This CDR3 has 12 amino acids. Germline loops: CDR1 LGHDT, CDR2 YNNKEL (reference sequence). The CDR3 coding sequence is TGTGCCAGCAGCCAAGCGGGTCGTGGCTACACCTTC. Protein product: CASSQAGRGYTF.

The chain combines TRBV27 with TRBJ1-6, with D unclear. V was trimmed by 3 bases and J by 8 bases, leaving 11 bases between them. This CDR3 region has 14 residues. Per germline, CDR1 MNHEY and CDR2 SMNVEV (reference sequence). This CDR3 is CASSFPGAHSPLHF. The CDR3 nucleotides are TGTGCCAGCAGTTTTCCCGGAGCTCATTCACCCCTCCACTTT.